The rows below give T cell receptor beta chains drawn from one sample of a study of early T cells in non-severe SARS-CoV-2 infection. Each CDR3 protein is one row after TCRdb ran MiXCR on the 5' RACE reads. Of 70,000 to 90,000 distinct CDR3 sequences listed, roughly a sixth are singletons. The sequenced sample consisted of whole blood. The receptors here all came from an adult who was a healthcare worker with PCR-confirmed SARS-CoV-2 infection or an uninfected control (not recorded which). The CDR3 runs from the conserved cysteine through the conserved F or W. A D gene is named only where the DNA matches it firmly. For some rows the clone size is stated as once, few or many, or as a class when expanded; others skip it.

v_gene	abundance	j_gene	d_gene	CDR3aa	CDR3nt
TRBV5-6	many	TRBJ1-4	-	CASAPVGGMGNEKLFF	TGTGCCAGCGCTCCTGTCGGGGGCATGGGTAATGAAAAACTGTTTTTT
TRBV27	-	TRBJ1-2	-	CASSLSAGEVSNYGYTF	TGTGCCAGCAGTTTATCGGCAGGGGAAGTTTCTAACTATGGCTACACCTTC
TRBV29-1	few	TRBJ2-1	-	CSVEGEISYNEQFF	TGCAGCGTTGAAGGGGAAATTTCCTACAATGAGCAGTTCTTC
TRBV12-3/TRBV12-4	-	TRBJ1-2	-	CASSLGYHYGYTF	TGTGCCAGCAGTTTGGGCTACCACTATGGCTACACCTTC
TRBV20-1	few	TRBJ1-1	-	CSSGENTEAFF	TGCAGTTCGGGAGAGAACACTGAAGCTTTCTTT
TRBV7-6	few	TRBJ2-5	TRBD1	CASRAGTGQQETQYF	TGTGCCAGCAGAGCCGGGACAGGACAACAAGAGACCCAGTACTTC
TRBV7-9	-	TRBJ1-4	TRBD1	CASSFPVEGAGEKLFF	TGTGCCAGCAGCTTCCCCGTGGAGGGGGCAGGTGAAAAACTGTTTTTT
TRBV29-1	-	TRBJ2-7	-	CSVTRGSYEQYF	TGCAGCGTTACCAGGGGCTCCTACGAGCAGTACTTC
TRBV6-5	-	TRBJ1-2	TRBD1	CASSYTGAANYGYTF	TGTGCCAGCAGTTATACAGGGGCGGCCAACTATGGCTACACCTTC
TRBV14	-	TRBJ1-4	-	CASSHGTGREKLFF	TGTGCCAGCAGCCATGGTACAGGAAGAGAAAAACTGTTTTTT
TRBV12-3/TRBV12-4	few	TRBJ2-1	-	CASSGLPTSSYNEQFF	TGTGCCAGCAGCGGACTCCCAACGAGCTCCTACAATGAGCAGTTCTTC
TRBV28	-	TRBJ2-7	-	CASSFAGPYEQYF	TGTGCCAGCAGTTTTGCGGGGCCCTACGAGCAGTACTTC
TRBV7-8	few	TRBJ1-2	-	CASSLARTEGYGYTF	TGTGCCAGCAGCTTAGCCCGGACGGAAGGCTATGGCTACACCTTC
TRBV24-1	few	TRBJ1-5	-	CATSDSDTYQPQHF	TGTGCCACCAGTGATTCCGACACCTATCAGCCCCAGCATTTT
TRBV4-3	-	TRBJ2-5	TRBD1	CASSQFGGQGETQYF	TGCGCCAGCAGCCAGTTCGGCGGACAGGGAGAGACCCAGTACTTC
TRBV29-1	-	TRBJ2-7	TRBD1	CSVEYLGQVPYEQYF	TGCAGCGTTGAATACCTGGGACAGGTCCCCTACGAGCAGTACTTC
TRBV6-1	few	TRBJ1-5	TRBD1	CASSEGQLSNQPQHF	TGTGCCAGCAGTGAGGGACAGCTTAGCAATCAGCCCCAGCATTTT
TRBV30	few	TRBJ2-7	TRBD1	CAGMGQSSYEQYF	TGTGCCGGAATGGGACAGAGCTCCTACGAGCAGTACTTC
TRBV4-3	-	TRBJ2-3	TRBD2	CASSQEMAGGADTQYF	TGCGCCAGCAGCCAAGAAATGGCGGGGGGGGCAGATACGCAGTATTTT
TRBV29-1	-	TRBJ2-5	-	CSVDPRGETQYF	TGCAGCGTTGACCCTCGTGGAGAGACCCAGTACTTC
TRBV28	few	TRBJ1-4	-	CASSLNTNEKLFF	TGTGCCAGCAGTTTAAACACAAATGAAAAACTGTTTTTT
TRBV29-1	few	TRBJ1-2	TRBD1	CSGITGGAYGYTF	TGCAGCGGCATAACAGGGGGCGCTTATGGCTACACCTTC
TRBV5-4	few	TRBJ2-3	TRBD2	CASSYTSDTDTQYF	TGTGCCAGCAGCTATACTAGCGACACAGATACGCAGTATTTT
TRBV11-2	-	TRBJ2-5	TRBD2	CASSLAGGLLETQYF	TGTGCCAGCAGCTTAGCGGGAGGGCTTTTGGAGACCCAGTACTTC
TRBV7-2	many	TRBJ1-3	TRBD1	CASRRQGSGNTIYF	TGTGCCAGCAGGAGACAGGGGAGTGGAAACACCATATATTTT
TRBV5-1	-	TRBJ2-1	TRBD2	CASSSVTSAEQFF	TGCGCCAGCAGCTCAGTAACTAGCGCCGAGCAGTTCTTC
TRBV18	few	TRBJ1-1	-	CASSPRGEGTEAFF	TGTGCCAGCTCACCCCGGGGGGAGGGCACTGAAGCTTTCTTT
TRBV10-3	-	TRBJ1-1	-	CAISHGGLTEAFF	TGTGCCATCAGTCACGGGGGCTTGACTGAAGCTTTCTTT
TRBV28	few	TRBJ1-1	-	CASGGTPEAFF	TGTGCCAGCGGGGGGACACCTGAAGCTTTCTTT
TRBV19	few	TRBJ2-5	-	CASSTGLPAETQYF	TGTGCCAGTAGTACGGGACTCCCTGCGGAGACCCAGTACTTC
TRBV7-9	many	TRBJ2-3	-	CASSLESTDTQYF	TGTGCCAGCAGCTTAGAAAGCACAGATACGCAGTATTTT
TRBV12-3/TRBV12-4	many	TRBJ1-2	TRBD1	CASSRRQGEHGYTF	TGTGCCAGCAGTCGCAGACAGGGGGAGCATGGCTACACCTTC
TRBV20-1	-	TRBJ2-7	-	CSVTDNGYEQYF	TGCAGTGTGACGGACAACGGGTACGAGCAGTACTTC
TRBV29-1	once	TRBJ1-1	-	CSALLGTEAFF	TGCAGCGCCTTGTTGGGCACTGAAGCTTTCTTT
TRBV6-2/TRBV6-3	few	TRBJ2-7	-	CASSYRDRTHEQYF	TGTGCCAGCAGTTACAGGGACCGAACACACGAGCAGTACTTC
TRBV28	few	TRBJ2-3	TRBD2	CASRTSSGSTQYF	TGTGCCAGCAGGACCTCTAGCGGGAGTACGCAGTATTTT
TRBV5-8	many	TRBJ1-6	-	CASSLLGARSYNSPLHF	TGTGCCAGCAGCTTGCTCGGGGCAAGGTCCTATAATTCACCCCTCCACTTT
TRBV6-5	-	TRBJ2-7	-	CASGAGYYEQYF	TGTGCCAGCGGCGCAGGATACTACGAGCAGTACTTC
TRBV6-1	few	TRBJ1-2	TRBD1	CASSVTGQLYGYTF	TGTGCCAGCAGTGTAACGGGACAGCTCTATGGCTACACCTTC
TRBV7-9	few	TRBJ1-3	-	CASSFTGSSENTIYF	TGTGCCAGCAGCTTCACGGGAAGCTCTGAAAACACCATATATTTT
TRBV28	-	TRBJ2-7	-	CANSPGTSTYEQYF	TGTGCCAACAGTCCCGGGACCAGCACCTACGAGCAGTACTTC
TRBV10-3	many	TRBJ1-2	-	CAISSGQGYGYTF	TGTGCCATCAGCTCCGGGCAGGGTTACGGCTACACCTTC
TRBV4-3	-	TRBJ2-7	-	CASSQNGYEQYF	TGCGCCAGCAGCCAAAACGGCTACGAGCAGTACTTC
TRBV7-9	-	TRBJ2-1	TRBD1	CASSLGTGPGHEQFF	TGTGCCAGCAGCTTAGGGACAGGGCCTGGGCATGAGCAGTTCTTC
TRBV5-1	few	TRBJ2-5	-	CASSLGLQAPKETQYF	TGCGCCAGCAGCCTCGGATTGCAGGCCCCTAAAGAGACCCAGTACTTC
TRBV12-3/TRBV12-4	few	TRBJ1-1	-	CASSLAPTGAMNTEAFF	TGTGCCAGCAGTTTAGCGCCGACAGGCGCCATGAACACTGAAGCTTTCTTT
TRBV5-6	-	TRBJ1-6	TRBD1	CASSPRDRHSYNSPLHF	TGTGCCAGCAGCCCTCGGGACAGGCACTCCTATAATTCACCCCTCCACTTT
TRBV7-9	few	TRBJ2-1	-	CASSPMDVNEQFF	TGTGCCAGCAGCCCCATGGACGTCAATGAGCAGTTCTTC
TRBV28	many	TRBJ1-1	-	CASIPPRGGGTEAFF	TGTGCCAGCATCCCACCCCGGGGGGGTGGCACTGAAGCTTTCTTT
TRBV12-3/TRBV12-4	few	TRBJ2-7	-	CASRVGPRSYEQYF	TGTGCCAGCAGAGTCGGCCCACGCTCCTACGAGCAGTACTTC
TRBV29-1	many	TRBJ2-3	-	CSATVRVPDTQYF	TGCAGCGCCACCGTGAGGGTACCAGATACGCAGTATTTT
TRBV7-6	few	TRBJ2-7	-	CASSTQAGQLYEQYF	TGTGCCAGCAGCACGCAGGCGGGACAGCTCTACGAGCAGTACTTC
TRBV5-1	-	TRBJ2-7	TRBD1	CASRYRDSTYEQYF	TGCGCCAGCAGGTACCGGGACAGCACCTACGAGCAGTACTTC
TRBV13	-	TRBJ2-7	-	CASSLPRSYEQYF	TGTGCCAGCAGCTTACCCAGGAGCTACGAGCAGTACTTC
TRBV16	-	TRBJ1-3	TRBD1	CASSPQQGAKGNTIYF	TGTGCCAGCAGCCCCCAACAGGGGGCGAAAGGAAACACCATATATTTT